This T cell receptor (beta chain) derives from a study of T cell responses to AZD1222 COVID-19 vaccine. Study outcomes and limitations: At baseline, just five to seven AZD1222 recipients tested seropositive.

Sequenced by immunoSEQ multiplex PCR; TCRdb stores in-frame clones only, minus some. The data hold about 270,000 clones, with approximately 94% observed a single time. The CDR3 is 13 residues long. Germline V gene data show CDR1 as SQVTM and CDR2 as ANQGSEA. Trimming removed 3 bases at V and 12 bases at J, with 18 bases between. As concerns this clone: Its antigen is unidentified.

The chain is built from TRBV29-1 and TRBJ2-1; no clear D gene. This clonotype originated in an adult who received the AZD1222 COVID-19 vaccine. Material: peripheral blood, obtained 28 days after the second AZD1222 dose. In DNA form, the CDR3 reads TGCAGCGTTGAGTGGGAACCGGGTGCTGGGCAGTTCTTC. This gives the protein CSVEWEPGAGQFF.